This note documents a single T cell receptor beta chain sequence. Its antigen is as yet unknown. The sample is drawn from a study of regulatory T cells in long-lasting Graves disease. About the study: Treatment with antithyroid drugs for over 5 years, together with positive TSH receptor antibodies, meant persistent Graves' disease.

HTBI primers from iRepertoire and Arm-PCR of CDR3 regions yielded the TCR beta libraries. TCRdb used MiXCR to reprocess the multiplex PCR reads, holding one entry per CDR3 protein. The data contain roughly 470,000 distinct CDR3 sequences, around 21% of them seen just once; the ten biggest clones take up 6.5% to 10%. The study, taken as a whole, reports: It was in persistent disease that TRBV28, TRBJ1-2 and TRBJ2-5 were favored.

Stated time point: persistent/refractory GD, antithyroid drugs over 5 years with positive TRAb. The authors made the TCR library using RNA they extracted from PBMCs. CDR3 size: 13 residues. The V gene lost 2 bases and the J gene lost 9 bases, with 11 bases spanning the gap. V usage is TRBV12-3 or TRBV12-4 and J usage is TRBJ2-1; D call uncertain. The TCR was taken from a female donor with Graves disease. This specimen consisted of peripheral blood mononuclear cells (PBMCs), obtained when the disease was refractory, from a patient treated with antithyroid drugs. DNA of the CDR3: TGTGCCAGCAGTTTATCCCGACTCGGTGAGCAGTTCTTC. Encoded protein: CASSLSRLGEQFF.